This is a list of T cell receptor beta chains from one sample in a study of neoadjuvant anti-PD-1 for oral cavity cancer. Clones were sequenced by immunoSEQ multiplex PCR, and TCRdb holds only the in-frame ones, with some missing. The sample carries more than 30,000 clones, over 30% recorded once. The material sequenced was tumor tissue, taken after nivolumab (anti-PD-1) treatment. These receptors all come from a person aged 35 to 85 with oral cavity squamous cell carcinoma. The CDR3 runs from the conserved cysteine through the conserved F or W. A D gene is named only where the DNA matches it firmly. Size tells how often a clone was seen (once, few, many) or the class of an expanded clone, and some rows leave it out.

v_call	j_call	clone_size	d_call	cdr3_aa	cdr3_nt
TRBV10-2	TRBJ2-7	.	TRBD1	CASSMSGTGVSYEQYW	TGCGCCAGCAGTATGTCCGGGACAGGGGTTTCCTACGAGCAGTACTGG
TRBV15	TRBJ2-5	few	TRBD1	CATSRTGQLQETQYF	TGTGCCACCAGCAGAACGGGACAGCTACAAGAGACCCAGTACTTC
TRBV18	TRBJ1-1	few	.	CASSPKAGTGANTEAFF	TGTGCCAGCTCACCAAAGGCCGGGACGGGGGCGAACACTGAAGCTTTCTTT
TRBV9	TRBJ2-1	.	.	CASSVGQGTYNEQFF	TGTGCCAGCAGCGTAGGCCAGGGGACCTACAATGAGCAGTTCTTC
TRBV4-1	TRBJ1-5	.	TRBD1	CASSEDAGTAYNQPQHF	TGCGCCAGCAGCGAAGACGCCGGGACAGCCTACAATCAGCCCCAGCATTTT
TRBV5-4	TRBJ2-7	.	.	CASSFGPATYEQYF	TGTGCCAGCAGCTTCGGCCCCGCTACCTACGAGCAGTACTTC
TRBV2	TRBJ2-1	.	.	CASRRVAYNEQFF	TGTGCCAGCAGGAGGGTCGCCTACAATGAGCAGTTCTTC
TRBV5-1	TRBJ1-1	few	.	CASSLEGRFSSEAFF	TGCGCCAGCAGCTTGGAAGGGAGGTTCTCATCTGAAGCTTTCTTT
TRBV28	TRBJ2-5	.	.	CATMGNQETQYF	TGTGCCACGATGGGGAACCAAGAGACCCAGTACTTC
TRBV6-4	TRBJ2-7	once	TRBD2	CASSPGLAGVDEQYF	TGTGCCAGCAGCCCCGGACTAGCGGGAGTTGACGAGCAGTACTTC
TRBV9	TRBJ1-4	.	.	CASSVAWGTNEKLFF	TGTGCCAGCAGCGTAGCGTGGGGTACTAATGAAAAACTGTTTTTT
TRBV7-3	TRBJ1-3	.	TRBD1	CASSIQGGNTIYF	TGTGCCAGCAGCATACAGGGGGGAAACACCATATATTTT
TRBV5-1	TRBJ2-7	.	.	CASHSGTVVGEQYF	TGCGCCAGCCATTCCGGGACGGTCGTGGGCGAGCAGTACTTC
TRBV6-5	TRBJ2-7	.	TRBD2	CASSYQAGDPYEQYF	TGTGCCAGCAGTTACCAGGCGGGGGACCCCTACGAGCAGTACTTC
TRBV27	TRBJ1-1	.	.	CASSRQAMNTEAFF	TGTGCCAGCAGCCGACAGGCGATGAACACTGAAGCTTTCTTT
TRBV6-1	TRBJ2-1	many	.	CASSDWGLGEQFF	TGTGCCAGCAGTGATTGGGGGCTTGGTGAGCAGTTCTTC
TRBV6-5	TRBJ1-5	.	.	CASSGHYSNQPQHF	TGTGCCAGCAGTGGACACTATAGCAATCAGCCCCAGCATTTT
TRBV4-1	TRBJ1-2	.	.	CASSQDASYGYTF	TGCGCCAGCAGCCAAGACGCCAGCTATGGCTACACCTTC
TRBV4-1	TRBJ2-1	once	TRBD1	CASSQVQTGSSYNEQFF	TGCGCCAGCAGCCAAGTCCAGACAGGGAGCTCCTACAATGAGCAGTTCTTC
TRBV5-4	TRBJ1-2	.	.	CASSIGVNYGYTF	TGTGCCAGCAGCATCGGGGTTAACTATGGCTACACCTTC
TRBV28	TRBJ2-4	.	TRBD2	CASSFTRGGSLAKNIQYF	TGTGCCAGCAGTTTTACGCGGGGGGGCTCGTTGGCCAAAAACATTCAGTACTTC
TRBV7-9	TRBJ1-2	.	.	CATRKQGRFYGYTF	TGTGCCACAAGGAAACAGGGTCGATTCTATGGCTACACCTTC
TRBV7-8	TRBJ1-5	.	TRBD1	CASSRTGTGSNQPQHF	TGTGCCAGCAGCCGAACCGGGACAGGTAGCAATCAGCCCCAGCATTTT
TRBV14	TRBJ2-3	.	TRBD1	CASSRLEGQGPDTQYF	TGTGCCAGCAGCCGCCTTGAGGGACAGGGCCCAGATACGCAGTATTTT
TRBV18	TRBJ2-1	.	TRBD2	CASSPPTSGRADEQFF	TGTGCCAGCTCACCACCTACTAGCGGGAGGGCTGATGAGCAGTTCTTC
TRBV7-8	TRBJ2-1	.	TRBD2	CASSFLAGAVNEQFF	TGTGCCAGCAGCTTCCTAGCGGGAGCCGTCAATGAGCAGTTCTTC
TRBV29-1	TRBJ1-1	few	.	CSVALYDTEAFF	TGCAGCGTTGCGTTGTACGACACTGAAGCTTTCTTT
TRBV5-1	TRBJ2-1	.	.	CASRSDSGYNEQFF	TGCGCCAGCAGGTCCGATAGCGGATACAATGAGCAGTTCTTC
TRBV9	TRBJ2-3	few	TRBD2	CASSISGEDTQYF	TGTGCCAGCAGCATTAGCGGGGAAGATACGCAGTATTTT
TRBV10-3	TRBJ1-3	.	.	CAISVSASGNTIYF	TGTGCCATCAGTGTTTCAGCTTCAGGAAACACCATATATTTT
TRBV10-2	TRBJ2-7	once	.	CASSEISGTYEQYF	TGCGCCAGCAGTGAGATTAGCGGAACCTACGAGCAGTACTTC
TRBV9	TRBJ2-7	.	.	CASSVVPSSYEQYF	TGTGCCAGCAGCGTAGTACCGAGCTCCTACGAGCAGTACTTC
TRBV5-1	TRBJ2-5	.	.	CASCLRDKQETQYF	TGCGCCAGCTGCTTGAGGGACAAGCAAGAGACCCAGTACTTC
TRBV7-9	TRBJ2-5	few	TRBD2	CASSQLAGEETQYF	TGTGCCAGCAGCCAACTAGCGGGAGAAGAGACCCAGTACTTC
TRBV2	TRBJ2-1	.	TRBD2	CASRPGTSGRDHNEQFF	TGTGCCAGCAGGCCCGGGACTAGCGGGAGGGATCACAATGAGCAGTTCTTC
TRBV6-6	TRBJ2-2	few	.	CATARGRKTGELFF	TGTGCCACCGCCCGGGGGAGGAAAACCGGGGAGCTGTTTTTT
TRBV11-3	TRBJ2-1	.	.	CASSLDGSGRGYNEQFF	TGTGCCAGCAGCTTAGATGGTTCCGGGAGAGGCTACAATGAGCAGTTCTTC
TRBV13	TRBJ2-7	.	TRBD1	CASSRPIGQGANYEQYF	TGTGCCAGCAGCCGACCTATCGGACAGGGGGCAAACTACGAGCAGTACTTC
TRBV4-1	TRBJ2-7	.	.	CASSHSGLGYEQYF	TGCGCCAGCAGCCACTCTGGGTTAGGCTACGAGCAGTACTTC
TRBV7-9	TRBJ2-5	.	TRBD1	CASSFGQGGETQYF	TGTGCCAGCAGCTTCGGACAGGGTGGAGAGACCCAGTACTTC
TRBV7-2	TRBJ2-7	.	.	CASSGDNYEQYF	TGTGCCAGCAGCGGGGACAACTACGAGCAGTACTTC
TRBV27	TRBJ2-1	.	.	CASSSIRGMSNEQFF	TGTGCCAGCAGTTCGATTAGGGGGATGAGCAATGAGCAGTTCTTC
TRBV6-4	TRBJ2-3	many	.	CASSDSTDPTDTQYF	TGTGCCAGCAGTGACTCCACCGACCCCACAGATACGCAGTATTTT
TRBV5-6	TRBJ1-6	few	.	CASSLKGARSPLHF	TGTGCCAGCAGCTTGAAAGGGGCCCGTTCACCCCTCCACTTT
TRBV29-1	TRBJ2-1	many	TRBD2	CSVGTSDYNEQFF	TGCAGCGTTGGGACTAGCGACTACAATGAGCAGTTCTTC
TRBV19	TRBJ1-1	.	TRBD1	CASSKAGGTPKNTEAFF	TGTGCCAGTAGTAAGGCAGGGGGCACCCCCAAGAACACTGAAGCTTTCTTT